This T cell receptor beta chain was sequenced in a study of blood T cell repertoires in COVID-19. For the study at large: Collection of acute and convalescent COVID-19 samples took place in the United States, Italy and Spain.

The CDR3 totals 13 residues. The germline V and J ends were trimmed by 6 bases and 2 bases, with 5 bases remaining between them. Germline V CDR1 and CDR2: LNHDA, SQIVND (reference sequence). This clone was counted a single time. In the authors' workflow: Amplification with reference gene primers provided the estimates of nucleated cell counts. The method was immunoSEQ multiplex PCR; TCRdb's version includes in-frame clones alone and lacks a portion of them. Clonal size and the V and J genes are those of that table, whereas D and trimming came from the DNA. The table lists roughly 120,000 clones, about 86% of them singletons.

Sequenced material: peripheral blood. The J gene is TRBJ2-6, the V gene TRBV19; D unresolved. The receptor was derived from an older man who had recovered from COVID-19. The CDR3 protein is CASRIAGANVLTF. The CDR3 region has the DNA TGTGCCAGTAGAATCGCTGGGGCCAACGTCCTGACTTTC.